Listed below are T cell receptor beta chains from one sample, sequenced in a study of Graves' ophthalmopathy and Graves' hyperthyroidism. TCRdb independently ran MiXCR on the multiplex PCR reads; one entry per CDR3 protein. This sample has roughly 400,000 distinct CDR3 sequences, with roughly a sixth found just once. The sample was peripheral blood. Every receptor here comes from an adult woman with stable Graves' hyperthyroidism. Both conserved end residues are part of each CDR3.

CDR3 protein: CASSPPGTQYF
V gene: TRBV6-2/TRBV6-3
J gene: TRBJ2-5

CDR3 protein: CASSYAQDRAYEQYF
V gene: TRBV6-2/TRBV6-3
J gene: TRBJ2-7

CDR3 protein: CASSGGLAAYEQYF
V gene: TRBV6-1
J gene: TRBJ2-7

CDR3 protein: CASSPRSGPNEQYF
V gene: TRBV7-9
J gene: TRBJ2-7

CDR3 protein: CASSRTRMNTEAFF
V gene: TRBV6-2/TRBV6-3
J gene: TRBJ1-1

CDR3 protein: CASSLDTELQYF
V gene: TRBV5-1
J gene: TRBJ2-5

CDR3 protein: CASSPRDRDSSNYSNQPQHF
V gene: TRBV25-1
J gene: TRBJ1-5

CDR3 protein: CASSFGSGEQYF
V gene: TRBV7-2
J gene: TRBJ2-7

CDR3 protein: CAQGLSAGEQYF
V gene: TRBV6-5
J gene: TRBJ2-7

CDR3 protein: CASSPQGWGFSNQPQHF
V gene: TRBV6-4
J gene: TRBJ1-5